This TCR beta chain was found in a study of beta chain features in type 1 diabetes (dated by TCRdb to 2016 to 2019). For the study in its entirety: No differences in mean age, gender distribution, total cell number or subset yield were found between patients and healthy donors. A total of about 110,000,000 sorted cells were examined across all samples, and a strong correlation was observed between cell number per subset and RNA yield. Naive and central memory subsets were obtained from all 30 or so donors, but regulatory and stem cell-like memory subsets were isolated from only 8 patients and about 8 healthy donors. In the study, TCRB repertoires of sorted circulating CD4+ T cell subsets from recently diagnosed type 1 diabetes patients were compared with those of matched healthy donors. The paper's findings and limits, for the study overall: Naive, central memory and regulatory TCRB repertoires appeared to be more alike among patients than among healthy donors. At VDJ recombination sites, type 1 diabetes patients had fewer insertions and more deleted nucleotides, which implies abnormalities in thymic rearrangement. In all four CD4+ subsets, TCRB CDR3 length was moderately but significantly shorter in type 1 diabetes patients. Because cDNA was sequenced instead of genomic DNA, activated cells with high expression could be over-represented, although the groups did not differ in activation or CD3 levels. Because small numbers of individuals were included in the HLA sub-analyses, any influence of HLA type on TCRB rearrangement was left unresolved. Shorter templates might be favored by PCR, yet because patient and control samples were amplified and corrected together, any such skew would affect both groups equally.

The junction shows trimming of 0 bases on V and 7 bases on J, plus 8 bases between the germline ends. The CDR3 goes from the cysteine to the phenylalanine over 13 residues. The entry retains the CDR3 DNA only, 39 bases that are in frame from base 1. Via the germline V gene, CDR1 is ENHRY and CDR2 SYGVKD. The entire amount of isolated RNA was reverse transcribed using the High Capacity cDNA Reverse Transcription Kit, so the sequenced TCRB transcripts were expressed ones. For stem cell-like memory T cell samples, survey-depth immunoSEQ sequencing was used, averaging approximately 1 million total reads per sample. Sorted cells were lysed in RLT buffer, and RNA was extracted using DNase-treated RNeasy Micro or Mini kits according to cell number. To prevent cross-contamination, each cell subset was processed individually, whereas patient and healthy donor samples were processed jointly. The immunoSEQ multiplex PCR was used to amplify TCRB sequences from cDNA, yielding 87-bp fragments that span the CDR3 region. Sequencing of the amplicons was performed on the Illumina HiSeq platform. As for how the authors treated the data: Synthetic template baselines were used to correct PCR bias computationally, reads within Hamming distance 2 were collapsed together, and singletons that could not be merged were discarded. Reads were aligned against IMGT so that V, D and J genes, CDR3 length and insertions or deletions at six rearrangement sites could be assigned. Within each subset, clonotype counts were normalized to sorted cell number, after which true diversity and Gini coefficients were computed with the tcR R package. Repertoire sharing was quantified using the overlap coefficient calculated on TCRB nucleotide sequences. TCRdb provides this immuneACCESS table in a form limited to in-frame rearrangements. Some clones are lacking; in checked studies, under half of them reflect an unresolved V gene, and why the rest are absent is not known. V and J calls and clone size come straight from that table; D and trimming were deduced from the DNA. The sample contains roughly 26,000 clones, roughly 45% of them found a single time. The ten largest clones add up to 0.3% of the sample.

Each donor gave one peripheral blood draw, averaging about 120 mL, which was collected into heparinised tubes. Naive, central memory, regulatory and stem cell-like memory CD4+ T cells were sorted on a BD FACSAria II using a panel including CD45RO, CCR7, CD25, CD127, CD95 and CD27. Purity was above 95% for every sorted population. PBMCs were isolated immediately by Lymphoprep density gradient centrifugation and stained directly without culture. So that batch effects would be minimized, each experiment stained and sorted samples in pairs, pairing one healthy donor with one patient. Concerning this clone: What antigen it recognizes has not been identified. Base qualities are missing; no much larger clone stands one base away.

The rearranged chain carries TRBV10-3 and TRBJ2-3, with no D gene named confidently. This clonotype was obtained from a man aged 25-45 years with type 1 diabetes. The sequencing input was stem cell memory CD4+ T cells from blood. The intended sense of this specimen's cell subset or site label: stem cell-like memory CD4+ T cells. For the CDR3, the sequence is CAISESSSHTQYF. The DNA sequence is given as TGTGCCATCAGTGAGTCGAGTAGTCATACGCAGTATTTT.